This T cell receptor (beta chain) stems from a study of post-analysis software for immune sequencing data. This CDR3 spans 15 amino acids. Germline V gene lookup returns CDR1 SEHNR and CDR2 FQNEAQ (reference sequence). With 6 bases clipped from V and 3 bases from J, the junction kept 8 bases outside the gene matches. The TCR beta cDNA libraries contained unique molecular identifiers. Once about 0.9 to 11 million T cells were used, roughly 490,000 cDNA molecules resulted. TCRdb passed the PCR reads through MiXCR, listing each CDR3 protein once. The table lists about half a million distinct CDR3 sequences, around 40% of them singletons, with around 10% in the top ten. General study results and limits: Patients used about five TRBV segments, including TRBV5-6, TRBV5-1 and TRBV20-1, more often than controls. Those samples that were prepared in the same batch co-clustered strongly by F measure.

This clonotype occurred a few times. What it binds is unknown. This receptor was identified in a girl aged 10 to 17 with multiple sclerosis. This chain links TRBV7-9 with TRBJ2-7, with TRBD1 matching 10 bases. Input material: blood. CDR3 sequence reads: CASRASGTGVYEQYF. CDR3 nucleotides: TGTGCCAGCAGGGCCTCCGGGACAGGGGTCTACGAGCAGTACTTC.